This is a list of T cell receptor beta chains from one sample in a study of cytomegalovirus exposure and HLA in healthy donors. The assay was immunoSEQ multiplex PCR, and TCRdb's table has in-frame clones only and misses some. The sample has some 80,000 clones, around 96% seen once. Sequencing used PBMCs. These receptors came from a woman in her late teens or twenties in good health and CMV-seronegative. The CDR3 runs from the conserved cysteine through the conserved F or W. Fields, in order: J gene, V gene, clone size, D gene, CDR3 DNA, CDR3 protein. The D gene is left open where the match is weak. Clone size is not always given. Where it is, it says once, few, many or a class for expanded clones.

J gene: TRBJ2-7
V gene: TRBV23-1
clone size: .
D gene: .
CDR3 DNA: TGCGCCAGCTTCTCCCCCCCCGGAGTGAGGGAGCAGTACTTC
CDR3 protein: CASFSPPGVREQYF

J gene: TRBJ1-2
V gene: TRBV19
clone size: once
D gene: TRBD1
CDR3 DNA: TGTGCCAGTAGTGCCCCCGGGACAGGGGGATCAAACTATGGCTACACCTTC
CDR3 protein: CASSAPGTGGSNYGYTF

J gene: TRBJ1-2
V gene: TRBV28
clone size: once
D gene: TRBD1
CDR3 DNA: TGTGCCAGCAGTCCCCCGGACAGGGAAGGTAACACCTTC
CDR3 protein: CASSPPDREGNTF

J gene: TRBJ1-5
V gene: TRBV5-6
clone size: .
D gene: .
CDR3 DNA: TGTGCCAGCAGCATACTACAGGGACAGCCCCAGCATTTT
CDR3 protein: CASSILQGQPQHF

J gene: TRBJ1-4
V gene: TRBV2
clone size: .
D gene: .
CDR3 DNA: TGTGCCAGCTACCCCCGGACAGACCCCGAGTGGCAAGAAAAACTGTTTTTT
CDR3 protein: CASYPRTDPEWQEKLFF

J gene: TRBJ1-5
V gene: TRBV7-8
clone size: .
D gene: .
CDR3 DNA: TGTGCCAGCAGCTTTCTGCCCCGGGAAGGTAGCAATCAGCCCCAGCATTTT
CDR3 protein: CASSFLPREGSNQPQHF

J gene: TRBJ1-1
V gene: TRBV27
clone size: .
D gene: .
CDR3 DNA: TGTGCCAGCAGTCCTACAGGGAACACTGAAGCTTTCTTT
CDR3 protein: CASSPTGNTEAFF

J gene: TRBJ1-1
V gene: TRBV6-1
clone size: .
D gene: .
CDR3 DNA: TGTGCCAGCAGTGCAGATAACACTGAAGCTTTCTTT
CDR3 protein: CASSADNTEAFF

J gene: TRBJ1-2
V gene: TRBV7-2
clone size: .
D gene: .
CDR3 DNA: TGTGCCAGCAGCTTAGTCGAGTATGGGGAGCGATTCTATGGCTACACCTTC
CDR3 protein: CASSLVEYGERFYGYTF

J gene: TRBJ2-1
V gene: TRBV5-1
clone size: .
D gene: TRBD2
CDR3 DNA: TGCGCCAGCAGATTGTTTGAGATCGGACTAGTCTACAATGAGCAGTTCTTC
CDR3 protein: CASRLFEIGLVYNEQFF

J gene: TRBJ2-6
V gene: TRBV6-5
clone size: .
D gene: TRBD1
CDR3 DNA: TGTGCCAGCAGGTACGAAGGGACAGTTGGGGCCAACGTCCTGACTTTC
CDR3 protein: CASRYEGTVGANVLTF

J gene: TRBJ2-1
V gene: TRBV19
clone size: .
D gene: .
CDR3 DNA: TGTGCCACAGGACAGAGGGGGTACAATGAGCAGTTCTTC
CDR3 protein: CATGQRGYNEQFF

J gene: TRBJ1-5
V gene: TRBV18
clone size: .
D gene: TRBD1
CDR3 DNA: TGTGCCAGCTCACCAGTCGGGACAGCTAATCAGCCCCAGCATTTT
CDR3 protein: CASSPVGTANQPQHF

J gene: TRBJ2-7
V gene: TRBV5-5
clone size: .
D gene: TRBD1
CDR3 DNA: TGTGCCAGCAGCTGGACAGGAGAGGAGCAGTACTTC
CDR3 protein: CASSWTGEEQYF

J gene: TRBJ1-4
V gene: TRBV5-1
clone size: .
D gene: .
CDR3 DNA: TGCGCCAGCAGGGTCGGGTGGACTAATGAAAAACTGTTTTTT
CDR3 protein: CASRVGWTNEKLFF

J gene: TRBJ1-1
V gene: TRBV2
clone size: .
D gene: .
CDR3 DNA: TGTGCCAGCAGTGGTTCTCCCACGGGGACTATGAACACTGAAGCTTTCTTT
CDR3 protein: CASSGSPTGTMNTEAFF

J gene: TRBJ1-6
V gene: TRBV2
clone size: .
D gene: .
CDR3 DNA: TGTGCCACCGGGACACGGAATTCACCCCTCCACTTT
CDR3 protein: CATGTRNSPLHF

J gene: TRBJ2-7
V gene: TRBV7-2
clone size: .
D gene: TRBD2
CDR3 DNA: TGTGCCAGCAGCTTCTTCGGACTAGCGGGACTGCCGGGGGGCGAGCAGTACTTC
CDR3 protein: CASSFFGLAGLPGGEQYF

J gene: TRBJ1-3
V gene: TRBV9
clone size: .
D gene: .
CDR3 DNA: TGTGCCAGCAGCGAGGGGGACACCAGAAACACCATATATTTT
CDR3 protein: CASSEGDTRNTIYF

J gene: TRBJ1-1
V gene: TRBV5-4
clone size: .
D gene: TRBD1
CDR3 DNA: TGTGCCAGCAGCTGGGGACAGGGGGAGGGGACTGAAGCTTTCTTT
CDR3 protein: CASSWGQGEGTEAFF

J gene: TRBJ1-2
V gene: TRBV11-2
clone size: once
D gene: .
CDR3 DNA: TGTGCCAGCAGCTTAGATGGCAGGGCAAACTATGGCTACACCTTC
CDR3 protein: CASSLDGRANYGYTF

J gene: TRBJ2-7
V gene: TRBV11-2
clone size: .
D gene: TRBD1
CDR3 DNA: TGTGCCAGCAGCGAGGGACAGACGAGCTCCTACGAGCAGTACTTC
CDR3 protein: CASSEGQTSSYEQYF

J gene: TRBJ2-7
V gene: TRBV6-5
clone size: once
D gene: TRBD2
CDR3 DNA: TGTGCCAGCAGCCGTCTAGCGGGAGTTTACGAGCAGTACTTC
CDR3 protein: CASSRLAGVYEQYF

J gene: TRBJ2-3
V gene: TRBV13
clone size: .
D gene: TRBD2
CDR3 DNA: TGTGCCAGCGGCGGGAGGTTAGATACGCAGTATTTT
CDR3 protein: CASGGRLDTQYF

J gene: TRBJ1-4
V gene: TRBV28
clone size: .
D gene: .
CDR3 DNA: TGTGCCACCACTGTCCGTAACGAAAAACTGTTTTTT
CDR3 protein: CATTVRNEKLFF

J gene: TRBJ2-3
V gene: TRBV25-1
clone size: .
D gene: .
CDR3 DNA: TGTGCCAGCAGTGACGGGAACGAAGATACGCAGTATTTT
CDR3 protein: CASSDGNEDTQYF

J gene: TRBJ2-2
V gene: TRBV7-9
clone size: .
D gene: .
CDR3 DNA: TGTGCCAGCAGCTCACAGGTCACCCCCAACGGCGGGGAGCTGTTTTTT
CDR3 protein: CASSSQVTPNGGELFF

J gene: TRBJ2-2
V gene: TRBV9
clone size: .
D gene: .
CDR3 DNA: TGTGCCAGCAGCTCCGAGCCAGGGGGGACAGGGGAGCTGTTTTTT
CDR3 protein: CASSSEPGGTGELFF

J gene: TRBJ1-5
V gene: TRBV7-9
clone size: .
D gene: .
CDR3 DNA: TGTGCCAGCAGCTTATCCCCAAATCAGCCCCAGCATTTT
CDR3 protein: CASSLSPNQPQHF

J gene: TRBJ2-1
V gene: TRBV19
clone size: .
D gene: .
CDR3 DNA: TGTGCCAGTAGTATTATCCCCCGCGATTCGGGGGATGAGCAGTTCTTC
CDR3 protein: CASSIIPRDSGDEQFF

J gene: TRBJ2-1
V gene: TRBV14
clone size: .
D gene: TRBD2
CDR3 DNA: TGTGCCAGCAGCCAAGGGTTACTAGCGGGTGGCGGCGGAGCGCAGTTCTTC
CDR3 protein: CASSQGLLAGGGGAQFF

J gene: TRBJ2-2
V gene: TRBV4-1
clone size: .
D gene: TRBD2
CDR3 DNA: TGCGCCAGCAGCCAAGATTCCGGGAGGGCAATCTCCTCCGGGGAGCTGTTTTTT
CDR3 protein: CASSQDSGRAISSGELFF

J gene: TRBJ2-5
V gene: TRBV5-1
clone size: .
D gene: TRBD2
CDR3 DNA: TGCGCCAGCAGCCCCGGACTAGCGGGAGATTATACGGCCCAGTACTTC
CDR3 protein: CASSPGLAGDYTAQYF

J gene: TRBJ2-1
V gene: TRBV5-6
clone size: .
D gene: TRBD2
CDR3 DNA: TGTGCCAGCAGAAATCTAGCGGAGGCCCCCAATGAGCAGTTCTTC
CDR3 protein: CASRNLAEAPNEQFF

J gene: TRBJ2-3
V gene: TRBV19
clone size: .
D gene: .
CDR3 DNA: TGTGCCAGTAGTTCAGGGATGGCAGATACGCAGTATTTT
CDR3 protein: CASSSGMADTQYF

J gene: TRBJ2-7
V gene: TRBV18
clone size: .
D gene: .
CDR3 DNA: TGTGCCAGCTCACGAACAGGACAGAGCTCCTACGAGCAGTACTTC
CDR3 protein: CASSRTGQSSYEQYF

J gene: TRBJ2-7
V gene: TRBV7-9
clone size: .
D gene: .
CDR3 DNA: TGTGCCAGCAGCTTAGACAGGCAGAAAGACTACGAGCAGTACTTC
CDR3 protein: CASSLDRQKDYEQYF

J gene: TRBJ1-5
V gene: TRBV7-9
clone size: .
D gene: TRBD1
CDR3 DNA: TGTGCCAGCAGCCCGGACAGGAGTTATAGCAATCAGCCCCAGCATTTT
CDR3 protein: CASSPDRSYSNQPQHF

J gene: TRBJ2-7
V gene: TRBV27
clone size: .
D gene: TRBD1
CDR3 DNA: TGTGCCAGCTTCGGACAGGGTTTACACGAGCAGTACTTC
CDR3 protein: CASFGQGLHEQYF

J gene: TRBJ2-7
V gene: TRBV4-1
clone size: .
D gene: TRBD2
CDR3 DNA: TGCGCCAGCAGCCCTGGACTAGCGGGAAAAGTCTACGAGCAGTACTTC
CDR3 protein: CASSPGLAGKVYEQYF

J gene: TRBJ1-1
V gene: TRBV7-9
clone size: .
D gene: .
CDR3 DNA: TGTGCCAGCAGCTTAGATCGGGGGATGACGCCTGAAGCTTTCTTT
CDR3 protein: CASSLDRGMTPEAFF

J gene: TRBJ2-7
V gene: TRBV14
clone size: .
D gene: .
CDR3 DNA: TGTGCCAGTAGCGCAACAGGCCCCTACGAGCAGTACTTC
CDR3 protein: CASSATGPYEQYF

J gene: TRBJ2-2
V gene: TRBV7-9
clone size: once
D gene: .
CDR3 DNA: TGTGCCAGCAGCTCTAGACAGTCGAACACCGGGGAGCTGTTTTTT
CDR3 protein: CASSSRQSNTGELFF

J gene: TRBJ1-3
V gene: TRBV7-2
clone size: .
D gene: TRBD1
CDR3 DNA: TGTGCCAGCAGCTTTGACAGGGCCGGCTCTGGAAACACCATATATTTT
CDR3 protein: CASSFDRAGSGNTIYF

J gene: TRBJ2-1
V gene: TRBV10-3
clone size: .
D gene: TRBD2
CDR3 DNA: TGTGCCATCAGTGGACCTAGCGGCAATGAGCAGTTCTTC
CDR3 protein: CAISGPSGNEQFF

J gene: TRBJ2-1
V gene: TRBV7-2
clone size: .
D gene: .
CDR3 DNA: TGTGCCAGCAGCCCCCGGGTGGGAGAGGGCAATGAGCAGTTCTTC
CDR3 protein: CASSPRVGEGNEQFF

J gene: TRBJ1-3
V gene: TRBV2
clone size: few
D gene: TRBD1
CDR3 DNA: TGTGCCAGCAGGGGGGACAGCTACTCTGGAAACACCATATATTTT
CDR3 protein: CASRGDSYSGNTIYF

J gene: TRBJ2-7
V gene: TRBV4-1
clone size: .
D gene: .
CDR3 DNA: TGCGCCAGCAGCCAAGGGCTAGTTTCGTACGAGCAGTACTTC
CDR3 protein: CASSQGLVSYEQYF

J gene: TRBJ2-1
V gene: TRBV19
clone size: .
D gene: .
CDR3 DNA: TGTGCCAGTAGTATAGGGCTAGCCAATGAGCAGTTCTTC
CDR3 protein: CASSIGLANEQFF

J gene: TRBJ2-1
V gene: TRBV5-1
clone size: .
D gene: .
CDR3 DNA: TGCGCCAGCAGCCCGGAGGGGTTACCTTCTCCGAATGAGCAGTTCTTC
CDR3 protein: CASSPEGLPSPNEQFF

J gene: TRBJ2-3
V gene: TRBV6-5
clone size: .
D gene: .
CDR3 DNA: TGTGCCAGCAGTTACTCGACTTTTTCAGATACGCAGTATTTT
CDR3 protein: CASSYSTFSDTQYF

J gene: TRBJ1-1
V gene: TRBV11-3
clone size: .
D gene: .
CDR3 DNA: TGTGCCAGCAGCGCTAGTATTGGGGGCTACACTGAAGCTTTCTTT
CDR3 protein: CASSASIGGYTEAFF

J gene: TRBJ2-3
V gene: TRBV19
clone size: .
D gene: .
CDR3 DNA: TGTGCCAGTAGTGCAACAGGGTCAGATACGCAGTATTTT
CDR3 protein: CASSATGSDTQYF

J gene: TRBJ2-7
V gene: TRBV5-1
clone size: .
D gene: .
CDR3 DNA: TGCGCCAGCACCCAGAACTACGAGCAGTACTTC
CDR3 protein: CASTQNYEQYF

J gene: TRBJ2-7
V gene: TRBV18
clone size: .
D gene: .
CDR3 DNA: TGTGCCAGCTCCCGGGGACATCAGAAGTCCTACGAGCAGTACTTC
CDR3 protein: CASSRGHQKSYEQYF

J gene: TRBJ2-1
V gene: TRBV19
clone size: once
D gene: TRBD1
CDR3 DNA: TGTGCCAGTAGTATCGGTACGGGACAGGCCAACTACAATGAGCAGTTCTTC
CDR3 protein: CASSIGTGQANYNEQFF

J gene: TRBJ2-7
V gene: TRBV9
clone size: once
D gene: .
CDR3 DNA: TGTGCCAGCAGCGTAGAACTGCCACCCTACGAGCAGTACTTC
CDR3 protein: CASSVELPPYEQYF